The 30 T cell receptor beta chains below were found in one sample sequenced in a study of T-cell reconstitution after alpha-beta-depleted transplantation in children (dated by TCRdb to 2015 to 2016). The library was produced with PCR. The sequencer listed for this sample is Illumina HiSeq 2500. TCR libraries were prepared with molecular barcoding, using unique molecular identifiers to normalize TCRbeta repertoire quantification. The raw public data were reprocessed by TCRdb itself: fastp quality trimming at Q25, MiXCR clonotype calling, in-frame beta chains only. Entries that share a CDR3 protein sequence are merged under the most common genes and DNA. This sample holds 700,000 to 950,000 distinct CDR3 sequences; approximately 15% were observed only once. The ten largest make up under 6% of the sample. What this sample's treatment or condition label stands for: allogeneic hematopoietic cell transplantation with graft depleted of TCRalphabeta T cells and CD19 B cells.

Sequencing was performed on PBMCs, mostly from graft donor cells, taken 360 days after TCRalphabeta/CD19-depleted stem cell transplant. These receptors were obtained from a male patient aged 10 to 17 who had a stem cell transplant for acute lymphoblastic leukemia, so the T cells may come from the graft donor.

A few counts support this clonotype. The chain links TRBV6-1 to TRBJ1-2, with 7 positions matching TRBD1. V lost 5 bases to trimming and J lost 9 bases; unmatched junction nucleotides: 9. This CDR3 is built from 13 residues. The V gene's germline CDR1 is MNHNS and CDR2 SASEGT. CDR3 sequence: CASSMGTENSYTF. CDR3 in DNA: TGTGCCAGCAGTATGGGGACAGAAAATAGCTACACCTTC.

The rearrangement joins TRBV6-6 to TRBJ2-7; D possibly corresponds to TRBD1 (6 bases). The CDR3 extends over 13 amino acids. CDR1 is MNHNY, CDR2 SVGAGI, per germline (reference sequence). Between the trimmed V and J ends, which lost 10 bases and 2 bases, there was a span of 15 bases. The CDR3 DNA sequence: TGTGCCACCCAGGGGACACCTACCTACGAGCAGTACTTC. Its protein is CATQGTPTYEQYF.

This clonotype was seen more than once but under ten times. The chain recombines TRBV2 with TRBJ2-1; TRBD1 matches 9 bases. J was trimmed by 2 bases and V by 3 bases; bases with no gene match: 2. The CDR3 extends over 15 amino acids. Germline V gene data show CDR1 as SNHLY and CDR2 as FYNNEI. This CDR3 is CASSEDRGAYNEQFF. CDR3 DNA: TGTGCCAGCAGTGAGGACAGGGGCGCCTACAATGAGCAGTTCTTC.

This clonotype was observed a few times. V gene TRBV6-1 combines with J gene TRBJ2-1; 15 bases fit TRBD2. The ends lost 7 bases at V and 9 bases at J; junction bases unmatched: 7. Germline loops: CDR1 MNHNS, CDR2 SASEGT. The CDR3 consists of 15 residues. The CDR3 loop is CASTLRTSGRGEQFF. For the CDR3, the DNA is TGTGCCAGCACCCTCAGGACTAGCGGGAGGGGTGAGCAGTTCTTC.

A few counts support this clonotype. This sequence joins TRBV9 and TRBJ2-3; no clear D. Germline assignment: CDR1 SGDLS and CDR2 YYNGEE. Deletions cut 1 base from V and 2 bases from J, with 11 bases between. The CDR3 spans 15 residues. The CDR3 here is CASSVRRGPTDTQYF. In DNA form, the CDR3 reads TGTGCCAGCAGCGTACGCCGCGGACCCACAGATACGCAGTATTTT.

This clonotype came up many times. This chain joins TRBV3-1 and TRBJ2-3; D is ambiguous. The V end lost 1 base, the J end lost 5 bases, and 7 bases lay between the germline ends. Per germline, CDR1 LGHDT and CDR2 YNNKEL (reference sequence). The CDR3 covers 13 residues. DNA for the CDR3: TGTGCCAGCAGCCAAGTCCTCGAAGATACGCAGTATTTT. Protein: CASSQVLEDTQYF.

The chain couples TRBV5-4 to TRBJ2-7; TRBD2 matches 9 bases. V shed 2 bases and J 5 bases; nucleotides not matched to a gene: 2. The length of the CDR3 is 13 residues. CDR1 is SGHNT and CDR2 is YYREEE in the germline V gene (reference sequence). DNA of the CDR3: TGTGCCAGCAGCTTTAGCGGGAGCGACGAGCAGTACTTC. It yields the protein CASSFSGSDEQYF.

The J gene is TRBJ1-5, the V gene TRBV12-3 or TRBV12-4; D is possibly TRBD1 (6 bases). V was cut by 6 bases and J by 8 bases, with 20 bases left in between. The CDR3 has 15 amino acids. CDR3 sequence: CASREENRAGEPQHF. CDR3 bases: TGTGCCAGCAGGGAGGAAAACAGGGCAGGTGAGCCCCAGCATTTT.

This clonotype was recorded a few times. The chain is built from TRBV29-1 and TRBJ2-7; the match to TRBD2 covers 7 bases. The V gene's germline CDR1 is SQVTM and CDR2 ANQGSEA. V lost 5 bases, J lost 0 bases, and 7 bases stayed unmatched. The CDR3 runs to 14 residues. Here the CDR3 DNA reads TGCAGCGTTTACCTTAGCGGGTTCTCCTACGAGCAGTACTTC. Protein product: CSVYLSGFSYEQYF.

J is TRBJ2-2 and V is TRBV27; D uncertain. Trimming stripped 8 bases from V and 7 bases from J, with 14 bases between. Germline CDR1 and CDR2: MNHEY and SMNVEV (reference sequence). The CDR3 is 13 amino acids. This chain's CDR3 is CASHLLSGGELFF. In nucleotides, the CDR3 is TGTGCCAGCCATCTCCTCTCCGGCGGGGAGCTGTTTTTT.

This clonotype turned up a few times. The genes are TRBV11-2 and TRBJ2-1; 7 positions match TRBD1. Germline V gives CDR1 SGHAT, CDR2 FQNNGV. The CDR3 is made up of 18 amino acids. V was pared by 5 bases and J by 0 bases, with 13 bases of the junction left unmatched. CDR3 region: CASSPQGTPRSSYNEQFF. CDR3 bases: TGTGCCAGCAGCCCACAGGGGACCCCACGTAGCTCCTACAATGAGCAGTTCTTC.

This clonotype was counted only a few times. CDR3 sequence: CASSPRDRDFEQYF. Written as DNA, the CDR3 is TGCGCCAGCAGCCCCCGGGACAGGGATTTCGAGCAGTACTTC. The chain joins TRBV5-1 to TRBJ2-7, with TRBD1 identical over 9 bases. Looked up from germline, CDR1 is SGHRS and CDR2 is YFSETQ. The CDR3 is made up of 14 amino acids. V lost 4 bases to trimming and J lost 6 bases; unmatched junction nucleotides: 8.

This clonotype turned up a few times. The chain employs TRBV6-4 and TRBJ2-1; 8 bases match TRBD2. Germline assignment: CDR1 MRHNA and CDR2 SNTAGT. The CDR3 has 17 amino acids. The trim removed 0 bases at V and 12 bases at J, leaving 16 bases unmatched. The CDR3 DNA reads TGTGCCAGCAGTGACTCGAAACGGGAGGGAAAGCATAACGTGCAGTTCTTC. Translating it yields CASSDSKREGKHNVQFF.

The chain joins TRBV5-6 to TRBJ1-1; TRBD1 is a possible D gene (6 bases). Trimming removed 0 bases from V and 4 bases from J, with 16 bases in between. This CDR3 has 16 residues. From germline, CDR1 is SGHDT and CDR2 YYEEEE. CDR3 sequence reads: CASSLVVGARFTEAFF. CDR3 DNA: TGTGCCAGCAGCTTGGTTGTGGGGGCCCGATTCACTGAAGCTTTCTTT.

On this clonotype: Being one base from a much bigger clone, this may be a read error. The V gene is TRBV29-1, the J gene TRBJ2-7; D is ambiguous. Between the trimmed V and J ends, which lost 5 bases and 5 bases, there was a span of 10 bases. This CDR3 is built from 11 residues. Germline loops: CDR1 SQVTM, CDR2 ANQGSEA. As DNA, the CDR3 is TGCAGCGTTTTTGACTTCAACGAGCAGTACTTC. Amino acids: CSVFDFNEQYF.

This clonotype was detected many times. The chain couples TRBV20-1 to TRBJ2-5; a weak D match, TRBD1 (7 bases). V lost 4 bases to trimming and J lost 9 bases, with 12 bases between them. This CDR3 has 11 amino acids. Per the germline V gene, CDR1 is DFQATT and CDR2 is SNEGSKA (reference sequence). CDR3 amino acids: CSANARGAQYF. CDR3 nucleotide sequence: TGCAGTGCTAACGCCAGGGGGGCCCAGTACTTC.

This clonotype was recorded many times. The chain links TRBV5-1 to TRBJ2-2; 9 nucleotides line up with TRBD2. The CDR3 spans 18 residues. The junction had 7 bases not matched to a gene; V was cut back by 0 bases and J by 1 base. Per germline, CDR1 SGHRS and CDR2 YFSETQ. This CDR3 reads CASSLEASGAWNTGELFF. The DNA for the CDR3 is TGCGCCAGCAGCTTGGAGGCTAGCGGGGCTTGGAACACCGGGGAGCTGTTTTTT.

As DNA, the CDR3 is TGTGCCAGCAGCGTAGAAGGGGCCAGGGAGCAGTTCTTC. It codes for CASSVEGAREQFF. This rearrangement joins TRBV9 to TRBJ2-1; tentatively, D is TRBD1 (5 bases). V was shortened by 0 bases and J by 10 bases, with 11 bases between the two germline ends. This CDR3 region has 13 residues. CDR1 is SGDLS, CDR2 YYNGEE, per germline.

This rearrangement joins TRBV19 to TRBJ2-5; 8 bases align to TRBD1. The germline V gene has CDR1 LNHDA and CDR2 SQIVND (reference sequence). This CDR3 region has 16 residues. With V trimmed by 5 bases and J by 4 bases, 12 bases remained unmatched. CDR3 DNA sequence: TGTGCCAGTAGTCCCCGGACAGGGCATGGGGTAGAGACCCAGTACTTC. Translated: CASSPRTGHGVETQYF. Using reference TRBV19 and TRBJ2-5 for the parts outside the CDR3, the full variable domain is DGGITQSPKYLFRKEGQNVTLSCEQNLNHDAMYWYRQDPGQGLRLIYYSQIVNDFQKGDIAEGYSVSREKKESFPLTVTSAQKNPTAFYLCASSPRTGHGVETQYFGPGTRLLVL.

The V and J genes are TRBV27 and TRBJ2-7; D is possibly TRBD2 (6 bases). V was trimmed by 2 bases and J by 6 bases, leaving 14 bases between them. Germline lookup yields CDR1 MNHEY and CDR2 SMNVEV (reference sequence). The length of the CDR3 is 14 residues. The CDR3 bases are TGTGCCAGCAGTTTAAGCGGGTGGGGTGCCGAGCAGTACTTC. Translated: CASSLSGWGAEQYF.

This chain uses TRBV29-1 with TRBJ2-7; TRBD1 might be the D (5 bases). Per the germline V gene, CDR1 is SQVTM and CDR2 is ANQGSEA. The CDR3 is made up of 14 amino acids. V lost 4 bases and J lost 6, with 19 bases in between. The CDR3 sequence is CSVVRGLTDREQYF. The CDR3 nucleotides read TGCAGCGTTGTAAGGGGTTTGACGGATCGCGAGCAGTACTTC.

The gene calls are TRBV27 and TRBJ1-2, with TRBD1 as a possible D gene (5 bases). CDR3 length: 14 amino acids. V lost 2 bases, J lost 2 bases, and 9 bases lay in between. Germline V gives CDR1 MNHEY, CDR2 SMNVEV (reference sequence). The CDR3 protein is CASSLRGMNYGYTF. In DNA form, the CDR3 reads TGTGCCAGCAGTTTAAGGGGCATGAACTATGGCTACACCTTC.

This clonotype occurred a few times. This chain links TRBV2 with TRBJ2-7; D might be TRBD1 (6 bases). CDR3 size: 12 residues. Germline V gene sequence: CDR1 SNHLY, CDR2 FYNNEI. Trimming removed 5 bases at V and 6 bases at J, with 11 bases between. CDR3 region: CASSTGIGEQYF. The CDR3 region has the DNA TGTGCCAGCAGTACAGGGATCGGCGAGCAGTACTTC.

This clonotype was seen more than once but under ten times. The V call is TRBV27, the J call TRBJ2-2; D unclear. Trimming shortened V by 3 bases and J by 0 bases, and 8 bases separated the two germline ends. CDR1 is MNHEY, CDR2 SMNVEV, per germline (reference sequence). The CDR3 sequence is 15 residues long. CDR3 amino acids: CASSFFSPNTGELFF. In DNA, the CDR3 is TGTGCCAGCAGTTTCTTTAGCCCGAACACCGGGGAGCTGTTTTTT.

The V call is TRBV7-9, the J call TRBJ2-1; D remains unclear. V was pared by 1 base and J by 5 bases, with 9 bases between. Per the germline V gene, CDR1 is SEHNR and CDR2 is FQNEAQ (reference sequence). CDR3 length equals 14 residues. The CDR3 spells CASSLVLPNNEQFF. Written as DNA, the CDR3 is TGTGCCAGCAGCTTAGTATTACCAAACAATGAGCAGTTCTTC.

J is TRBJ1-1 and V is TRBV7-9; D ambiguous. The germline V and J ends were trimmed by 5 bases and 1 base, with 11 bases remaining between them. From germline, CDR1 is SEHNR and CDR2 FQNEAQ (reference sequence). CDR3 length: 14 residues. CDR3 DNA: TGTGCCAGCAGCGTCCGGGCTCCGAACACTGAAGCTTTCTTT. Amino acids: CASSVRAPNTEAFF.

The CDR3 nucleotides read TGCGCCAGCAGCCTCCCGAAAGCTTTAGCGGGAGCCGCTGGAGATACGCAGTATTTT. It translates to CASSLPKALAGAAGDTQYF. The V call is TRBV4-1, the J call TRBJ2-3, with 9 bases lining up with TRBD2. This CDR3 has 19 amino acids. Looked up from germline, CDR1 is MGHRA and CDR2 is YSYEKL. V lost 4 bases and J lost 5; bases outside the gene matches: 19.

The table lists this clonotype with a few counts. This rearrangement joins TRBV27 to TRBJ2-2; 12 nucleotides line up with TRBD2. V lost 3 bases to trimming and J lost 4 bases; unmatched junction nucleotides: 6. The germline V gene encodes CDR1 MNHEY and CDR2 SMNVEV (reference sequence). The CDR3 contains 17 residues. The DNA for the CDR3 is TGTGCCAGCAGTTTTCTACTAGCGGGGGGACCCACCGGGGAGCTGTTTTTT. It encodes CASSFLLAGGPTGELFF.

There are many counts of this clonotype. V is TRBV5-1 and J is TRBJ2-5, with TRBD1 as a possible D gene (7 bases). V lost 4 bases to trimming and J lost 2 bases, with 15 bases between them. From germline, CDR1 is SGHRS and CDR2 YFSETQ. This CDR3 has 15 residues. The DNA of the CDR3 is TGCGCCAGCAGCGGCGGGACAGCGCTTCAAGAGACCCAGTACTTC. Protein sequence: CASSGGTALQETQYF.

The CDR3 DNA reads TGTGCCAGCAGCTTATTTCTCACAGGGAGGGCGGGACACGAGCAGTACTTC. It yields the protein CASSLFLTGRAGHEQYF. V and J are TRBV7-9 and TRBJ2-7, with TRBD2 as a possible D gene (7 bases). Between the trimmed V and J ends, which lost 2 bases and 5 bases, there was a span of 22 bases. This CDR3 region has 17 residues. Germline V gene lookup returns CDR1 SEHNR and CDR2 FQNEAQ (reference sequence).